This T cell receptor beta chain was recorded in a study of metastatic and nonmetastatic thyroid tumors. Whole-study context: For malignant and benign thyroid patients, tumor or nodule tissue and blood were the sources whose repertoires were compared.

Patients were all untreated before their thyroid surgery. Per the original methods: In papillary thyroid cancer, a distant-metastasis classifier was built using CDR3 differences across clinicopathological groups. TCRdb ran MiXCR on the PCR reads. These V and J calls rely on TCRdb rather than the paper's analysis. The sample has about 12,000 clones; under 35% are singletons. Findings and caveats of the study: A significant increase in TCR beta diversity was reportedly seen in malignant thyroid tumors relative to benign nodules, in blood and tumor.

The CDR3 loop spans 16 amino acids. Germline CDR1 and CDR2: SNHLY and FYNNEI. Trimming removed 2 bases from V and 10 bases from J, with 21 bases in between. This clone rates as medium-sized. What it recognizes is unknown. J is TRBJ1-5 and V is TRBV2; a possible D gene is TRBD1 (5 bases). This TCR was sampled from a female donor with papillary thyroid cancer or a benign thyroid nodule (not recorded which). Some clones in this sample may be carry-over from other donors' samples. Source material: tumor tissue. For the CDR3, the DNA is TGTGCCAGCAGTGAATTCGGCAGGGCGAGGGGTGAACCCCAGCATTTT. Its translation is CASSEFGRARGEPQHF.